A selection of T cell receptor beta chains follows, all from one sample in a study of T cell responses to AZD1222 COVID-19 vaccine. Generated by immunoSEQ multiplex PCR, the TCRdb table keeps only in-frame clones and is missing some. The data show 100,000 or so clones, roughly 85% seen once. Material: peripheral blood, obtained on day 0 of AZD1222 vaccination. The receptors were gathered from an adult in good health. The CDR3 runs from the conserved cysteine through the conserved F or W. The D gene is left open where the match is weak. Expanded clones are given a class, and other clones once, few, many or no size at all.

CASSRALTGELFF,TGTGCCAGCAGCCGAGCCCTTACCGGGGAGCTGTTTTTT,-,-,TRBJ2-2,TRBV3-1/TRBV3-2,13
CASTSEGGVTDTQYF,TGCGCCAGCACCTCAGAGGGGGGGGTCACAGATACGCAGTATTTT,-,-,TRBJ2-3,TRBV5-1,15
CARINPGEGYNSPLHF,TGTGCCAGGATAAACCCGGGGGAGGGGTATAATTCACCCCTCCACTTT,-,-,TRBJ1-6,TRBV2,16
CASRDTGANYGYTF,TGTGCCAGCAGAGATACAGGGGCTAACTATGGCTACACCTTC,-,TRBD1,TRBJ1-2,TRBV6-5,14
CASRPNSRTESSYNSPLHF,TGTGCCAGCAGGCCTAACTCCCGGACCGAGAGCTCCTATAATTCACCCCTCCACTTT,-,-,TRBJ1-6,TRBV27,19
CASSPRTGHTEAFF,TGTGCCAGCAGCCCGCGGACAGGGCACACTGAAGCTTTCTTT,-,TRBD1,TRBJ1-1,TRBV9,14
CASSRRAPFQETQYF,TGTGCCAGCAGTCGCAGGGCCCCTTTCCAAGAGACCCAGTACTTC,few,-,TRBJ2-5,TRBV6-5,15
CSASFQREGHSYNEQFF,TGCAGTGCTAGTTTCCAGCGGGAGGGCCATTCCTACAATGAGCAGTTCTTC,-,TRBD2,TRBJ2-1,TRBV20-1,17
CASSPGGDTQYF,TGTGCCAGCTCACCCGGGGGAGATACGCAGTATTTT,-,-,TRBJ2-3,TRBV18,12
CSVGVPMGLGYNEQFF,TGCAGCGTTGGAGTTCCCATGGGTCTTGGGTACAATGAGCAGTTCTTC,-,-,TRBJ2-1,TRBV29-1,16
CASSVAPALNSPLHF,TGTGCCAGCAGCGTAGCTCCGGCCCTGAATTCACCCCTCCACTTT,-,-,TRBJ1-6,TRBV9,15
CASSEGGLFTEAFF,TGCGCCAGCAGTGAGGGGGGTCTTTTCACTGAAGCTTTCTTT,-,-,TRBJ1-1,TRBV10-2,14
CSVGKLTESYGYTF,TGCAGCGTTGGGAAACTGACAGAGTCTTATGGCTACACCTTC,-,-,TRBJ1-2,TRBV29-1,14
CSVVTGGNQPQHF,TGCAGCGTTGTTACAGGGGGCAATCAGCCCCAGCATTTT,-,TRBD1,TRBJ1-5,TRBV29-1,13
CASSQKTGTHHSGEKLFF,TGCGCCAGCAGTCAGAAGACAGGGACCCATCATTCAGGCGAAAAACTGTTTTTT,-,TRBD1,TRBJ1-4,TRBV23-1,18
CASSNSNQSGLGGGNTIYF,TGTGCCAGCAGCAATAGTAATCAATCGGGGTTAGGGGGTGGAAACACCATATATTTT,-,-,TRBJ1-3,TRBV21-1,19
CAWKVGPGGALGQFF,TGTGCCTGGAAAGTAGGACCGGGAGGGGCGCTGGGGCAGTTCTTC,-,TRBD2,TRBJ2-1,TRBV30,15
CASQVTAASYEQYF,TGTGCCAGTCAAGTTACAGCAGCCTCCTACGAGCAGTACTTC,-,-,TRBJ2-7,TRBV2,14
CASSPIRGVNTEAFF,TGTGCCAGCAGCCCTATCAGGGGTGTGAACACTGAAGCTTTCTTT,-,-,TRBJ1-1,TRBV5-8,15
CASSPRGAGGINEQFF,TGTGCCAGCAGCCCCCGCGGAGCGGGGGGGATCAATGAGCAGTTCTTC,-,TRBD2,TRBJ2-1,TRBV13,16
CASSLWTGRGETQYF,TGTGCCAGCAGCCTGTGGACAGGGCGGGGAGAGACCCAGTACTTC,-,TRBD1,TRBJ2-5,TRBV7-9,15
CAVGGLEGNIQYF,TGTGCCGTCGGCGGACTAGAGGGAAACATTCAGTACTTC,-,TRBD2,TRBJ2-4,TRBV6-5,13
CASRQGPWNYGYTF,TGTGCCAGCAGACAAGGGCCATGGAACTATGGCTACACCTTC,-,-,TRBJ1-2,TRBV6-5,14
CASSTSVNSPLHF,TGTGCCAGCAGCACATCCGTTAATTCACCCCTCCACTTT,once,-,TRBJ1-6,TRBV6-5,13
CASSEEGGIQETQYF,TGTGCCAGCAGTGAAGAAGGCGGCATACAAGAGACCCAGTACTTC,-,-,TRBJ2-5,TRBV2,15
CASSPNGQETQYF,TGTGCCAGCAGCCCGAACGGTCAAGAGACCCAGTACTTC,-,-,TRBJ2-5,TRBV11-3,13
CASSGGISGNTIYF,TGTGCCAGCAGCGGCGGGATCTCTGGAAACACCATATATTTT,-,-,TRBJ1-3,TRBV7-8,14
CASSRVVHSYEQYF,TGTGCCAGTAGTCGTGTTGTCCACTCCTACGAGCAGTACTTC,-,-,TRBJ2-7,TRBV19,14
CASSYHETQYF,TGTGCCAGCAGTTACCACGAGACCCAGTACTTC,-,-,TRBJ2-5,TRBV6-5,11